This T cell receptor beta chain comes out of a study of vaccination and CD4 T cells after COVID-19. Whole-study results and caveats: Rising from about 20 to 38, the median of SARS-CoV-2-reactive clonotypes did not change significantly.

As to this clonotype: Its antigen is undetermined.

This CDR3 region has 14 residues. V gave up 3 bases and J gave up 2 bases, with 14 bases separating them. Germline loops: CDR1 DFQATT, CDR2 SNEGSKA (reference sequence). TCRdb processed the PCR reads anew with MiXCR; each CDR3 protein has one entry. The table lists about 22,000 distinct CDR3 sequences, under 60% of them singletons. The clonotype was recovered from a human donor who had recovered from COVID-19. The chain employs TRBV20-1 and TRBJ2-7, with D perhaps assigned TRBD1 or TRBD2 (5 bases each). The sample in question was CD4+ T cells from blood, obtained before SARS-CoV-2 vaccination. CDR3 region: CSARQTGRTYEQYF. CDR3 DNA sequence: TGCAGTGCTAGGCAAACGGGGCGGACCTACGAGCAGTACTTC.